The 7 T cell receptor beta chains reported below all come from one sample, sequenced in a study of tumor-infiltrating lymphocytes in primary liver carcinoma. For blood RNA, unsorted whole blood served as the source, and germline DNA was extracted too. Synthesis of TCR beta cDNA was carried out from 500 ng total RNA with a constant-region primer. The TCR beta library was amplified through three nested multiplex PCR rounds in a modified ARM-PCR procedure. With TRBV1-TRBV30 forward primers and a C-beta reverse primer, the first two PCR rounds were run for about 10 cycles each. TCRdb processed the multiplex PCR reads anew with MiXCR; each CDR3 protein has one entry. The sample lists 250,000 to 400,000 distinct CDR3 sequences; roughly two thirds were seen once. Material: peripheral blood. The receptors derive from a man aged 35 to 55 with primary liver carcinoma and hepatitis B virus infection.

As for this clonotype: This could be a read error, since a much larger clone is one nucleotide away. The CDR3 DNA follows: TGTACCAGCAGTTACAGGACTAGCGGGAGTATGAAGACCCAGTACTTC. Translating gives CTSSYRTSGSMKTQYF. This rearrangement joins TRBV6-5 to TRBJ2-5, with 13 bases fitting TRBD2. The CDR3 has 16 residues. Germline values: CDR1 MNHEY, CDR2 SVGAGI.

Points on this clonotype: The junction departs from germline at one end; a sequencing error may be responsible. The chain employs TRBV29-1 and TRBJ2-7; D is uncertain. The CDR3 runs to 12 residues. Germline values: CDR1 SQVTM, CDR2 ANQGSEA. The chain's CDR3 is CSVGVDPYEQHF. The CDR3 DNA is TGCAGCGTTGGTGTGGACCCCTACGAGCAGCACTTC.

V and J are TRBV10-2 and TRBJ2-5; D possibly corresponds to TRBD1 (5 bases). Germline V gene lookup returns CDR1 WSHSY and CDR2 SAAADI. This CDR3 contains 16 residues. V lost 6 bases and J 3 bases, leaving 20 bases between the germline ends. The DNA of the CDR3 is TGCGCCAGCAGGGGCGCGAAGGGGCGGTTCGAAGAGACCCAGTACTTC. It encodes CASRGAKGRFEETQYF.

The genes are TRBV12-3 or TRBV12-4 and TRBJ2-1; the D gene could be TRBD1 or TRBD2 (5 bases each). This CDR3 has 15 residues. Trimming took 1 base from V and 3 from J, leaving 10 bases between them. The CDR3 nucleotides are TGTGCCAGCAGTTTAGGGCCAGGGAGCTACAATGAGCAGTTCTTC. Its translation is CASSLGPGSYNEQFF.

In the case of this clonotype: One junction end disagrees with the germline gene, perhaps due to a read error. CDR3 bases: TGCAGCGTCGACAGGGGGGGAAGGAATGAGCAGTTATTC. It encodes CSVDRGGRNEQLF. V is TRBV29-1 and J is TRBJ2-1; the match to TRBD1 covers 9 bases. The V gene's germline CDR1 is SQVTM and CDR2 ANQGSEA. The CDR3 has 13 amino acids.

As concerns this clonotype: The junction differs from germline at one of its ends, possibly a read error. DNA for the CDR3: TGTGCCAGCAGTTCCCTGGGACGGAATGAGCACTTCTTC. As protein: CASSSLGRNEHFF. The J gene is TRBJ2-1, the V gene TRBV11-1, with D tentatively TRBD1 or TRBD2 (5 bases each). The germline V gene has CDR1 SGHAT and CDR2 FQDESV (reference sequence). CDR3 length: 13 residues. Using reference TRBV11-1 and TRBJ2-1 for the parts outside the CDR3, the full variable domain is EAEVAQSPRYKITEKSQAVAFWCDPISGHATLYWYRQILGQGPELLVQFQDESVVDDSQLPKDRFSAERLKGVDSTLKIQPAELGDSAMYLCASSSLGRNEHFFGPGTRLTVL.

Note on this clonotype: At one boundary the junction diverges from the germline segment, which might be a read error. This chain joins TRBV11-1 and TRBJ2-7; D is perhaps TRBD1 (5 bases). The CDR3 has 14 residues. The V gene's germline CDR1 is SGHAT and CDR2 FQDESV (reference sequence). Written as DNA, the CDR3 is TGTACCAGCAGCCCGCCGTCAGGGTACTACGAGCAGTACTTC. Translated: CTSSPPSGYYEQYF.